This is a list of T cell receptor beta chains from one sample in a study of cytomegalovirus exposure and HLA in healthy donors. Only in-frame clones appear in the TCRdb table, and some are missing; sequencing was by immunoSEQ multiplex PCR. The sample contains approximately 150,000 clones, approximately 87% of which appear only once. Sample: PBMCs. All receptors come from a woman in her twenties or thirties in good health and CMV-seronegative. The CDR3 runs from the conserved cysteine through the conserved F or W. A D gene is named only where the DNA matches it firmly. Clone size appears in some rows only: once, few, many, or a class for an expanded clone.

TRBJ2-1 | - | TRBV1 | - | CTSSQGVYNEQFF | TGCACCAGCAGCCAAGGAGTTTACAATGAGCAGTTCTTC
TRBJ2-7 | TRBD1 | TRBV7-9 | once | CASSFNRDSEQYF | TGTGCCAGCAGCTTTAACCGGGACAGCGAGCAGTACTTC
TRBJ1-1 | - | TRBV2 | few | CASSAGGEAFF | TGTGCCAGCAGTGCAGGAGGCGAAGCTTTCTTT
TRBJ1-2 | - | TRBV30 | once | CAWSHPLRGLYGYTF | TGTGCCTGGAGCCACCCGCTGCGGGGGCTCTATGGCTACACCTTC
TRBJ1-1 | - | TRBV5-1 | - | CASSLAAGNTEAFF | TGCGCCAGCAGCTTGGCCGCCGGGAACACTGAAGCTTTCTTT
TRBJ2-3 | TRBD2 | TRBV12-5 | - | CASGRGTSGGLTDTQYF | TGTGCTAGTGGCAGGGGGACTAGCGGGGGACTCACAGATACGCAGTATTTT
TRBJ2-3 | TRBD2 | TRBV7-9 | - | CASSLAPSGGAQYF | TGTGCCAGCAGCTTAGCACCTAGCGGGGGCGCGCAGTATTTT
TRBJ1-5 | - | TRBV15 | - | CATSAGRLNQPQHF | TGTGCCACCAGTGCGGGACGCCTCAATCAGCCCCAGCATTTT
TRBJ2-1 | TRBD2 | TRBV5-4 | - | CASSYGLAGGLRQFF | TGTGCCAGCAGCTACGGACTAGCGGGGGGGTTGCGGCAGTTCTTC
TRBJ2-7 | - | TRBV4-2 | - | CASSQARGGEYEQYF | TGTGCCAGCAGCCAAGCGAGAGGGGGTGAATACGAGCAGTACTTC
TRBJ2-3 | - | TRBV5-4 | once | CASSLFAGADTQYF | TGTGCCAGCAGCTTGTTTGCGGGCGCAGATACGCAGTATTTT
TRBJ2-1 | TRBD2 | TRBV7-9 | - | CAGRKSSGVGSYNEQFF | TGTGCCGGCCGAAAAAGTAGCGGGGTTGGGTCCTACAATGAGCAGTTCTTC
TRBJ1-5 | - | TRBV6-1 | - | CASAGDLQPQHF | TGTGCCAGCGCAGGGGACCTTCAGCCCCAGCATTTT
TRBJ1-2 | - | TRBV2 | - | CASSVAGNGYTF | TGTGCCAGCAGTGTTGCAGGGAATGGCTACACCTTC
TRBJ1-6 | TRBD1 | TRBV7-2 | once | CASSLVGGRGSYNSPLHF | TGTGCCAGCAGCTTAGTTGGGGGCAGGGGGTCCTATAATTCACCCCTCCACTTT
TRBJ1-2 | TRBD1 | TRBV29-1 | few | CSVEGQGFGGYTF | TGCAGCGTTGAAGGACAGGGGTTTGGTGGCTACACCTTC
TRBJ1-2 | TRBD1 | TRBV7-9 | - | CASSLTSDRDYGYTF | TGTGCCAGCAGCTTGACCTCGGACAGGGACTATGGCTACACCTTC
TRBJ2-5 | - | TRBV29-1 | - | CSAVRETQYF | TGCAGCGCTGTGCGGGAGACCCAGTACTTC
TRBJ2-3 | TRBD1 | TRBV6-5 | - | CASSWDRGSTDTQYF | TGTGCCAGCAGTTGGGACAGGGGGAGCACAGATACGCAGTATTTT
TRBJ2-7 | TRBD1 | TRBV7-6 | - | CASSFRGISYEQYF | TGTGCCAGCAGCTTCAGGGGGATCTCCTACGAGCAGTACTTC
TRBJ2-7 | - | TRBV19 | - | CASSIDGWGVGEQYF | TGTGCCAGTAGTATAGATGGTTGGGGGGTCGGCGAGCAGTACTTC
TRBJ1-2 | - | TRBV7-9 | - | CASSLSGNGYTF | TGTGCCAGCAGCTTATCAGGGAATGGCTACACCTTC
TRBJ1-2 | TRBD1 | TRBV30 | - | CAWSSRGRANYGYTF | TGTGCCTGGAGTTCCAGGGGGCGAGCTAACTATGGCTACACCTTC
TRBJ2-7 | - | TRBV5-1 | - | CASSLGTETYEQYF | TGCGCCAGCAGCTTGGGGACAGAGACCTACGAGCAGTACTTC
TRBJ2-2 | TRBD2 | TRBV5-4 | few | CASSWGLAGANTGELFF | TGTGCCAGCAGCTGGGGACTAGCGGGAGCGAACACCGGGGAGCTGTTTTTT
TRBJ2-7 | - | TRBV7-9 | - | CASSPISSLSGEQYF | TGTGCCAGCAGCCCCATCTCGAGCTTGTCAGGCGAGCAGTACTTC
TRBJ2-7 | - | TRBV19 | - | CASSIRGTYEQYF | TGTGCCAGTAGTATTAGGGGCACCTACGAGCAGTACTTC
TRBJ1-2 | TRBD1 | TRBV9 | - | CASSAQGVYTF | TGTGCCAGCAGCGCCCAGGGGGTCTACACCTTC
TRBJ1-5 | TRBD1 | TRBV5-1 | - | CASSLAQGDQPQHF | TGCGCCAGCAGCTTGGCCCAGGGGGATCAGCCCCAGCATTTT
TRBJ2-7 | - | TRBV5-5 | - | CASSLAIGRYEQYF | TGTGCCAGCAGCTTGGCCATAGGGAGGTACGAGCAGTACTTC
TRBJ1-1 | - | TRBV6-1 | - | CASRQGSGGTEAFF | TGTGCCAGCAGACAGGGATCGGGGGGCACTGAAGCTTTCTTT
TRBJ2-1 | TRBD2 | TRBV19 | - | CASSSPGLVEGEQFF | TGTGCCAGTAGTAGCCCGGGACTAGTTGAGGGAGAGCAGTTCTTC
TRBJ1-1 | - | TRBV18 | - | CASSRGMNTEAFF | TGTGCCAGCTCAAGGGGGATGAACACTGAAGCTTTCTTT
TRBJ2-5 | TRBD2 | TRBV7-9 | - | CASQSGGGETQYF | TGTGCCAGCCAAAGCGGGGGTGGAGAGACCCAGTACTTC
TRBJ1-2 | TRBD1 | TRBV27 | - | CASSPRDSSPYGYTF | TGTGCCAGCAGTCCCCGGGACAGCTCACCTTATGGCTACACCTTC
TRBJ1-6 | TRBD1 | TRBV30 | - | CAWSAPGTGLSPLHF | TGTGCCTGGAGTGCCCCCGGGACAGGACTTTCACCCCTCCACTTT
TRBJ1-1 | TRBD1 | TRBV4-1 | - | CASSQSDRGTEAFF | TGCGCCAGCAGCCAATCGGACAGGGGCACTGAAGCTTTCTTT
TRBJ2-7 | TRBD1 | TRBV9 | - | CASSIGQAHEQYF | TGTGCCAGCAGCATAGGACAGGCCCACGAGCAGTACTTC
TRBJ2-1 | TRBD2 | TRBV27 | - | CASGGLAGAATEQFF | TGTGCCAGCGGAGGACTAGCGGGGGCTGCGACTGAGCAGTTCTTC
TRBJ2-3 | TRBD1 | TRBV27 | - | CASSSRGQGADTQYF | TGTGCCAGCAGTTCGAGGGGACAGGGTGCAGATACGCAGTATTTT
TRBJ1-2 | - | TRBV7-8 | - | CASSSLDTSYGYTF | TGTGCCAGCAGCTCGTTGGACACAAGCTATGGCTACACCTTC
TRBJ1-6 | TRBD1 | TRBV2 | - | CASAGTDNSPLHF | TGTGCCAGCGCCGGGACAGATAATTCACCCCTCCACTTT
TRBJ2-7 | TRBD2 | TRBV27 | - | CASSLLWPGGSYEQYF | TGTGCCAGCAGCCTATTATGGCCGGGGGGATCCTACGAGCAGTACTTC
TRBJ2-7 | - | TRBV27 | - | CASSLFLGRSYEQYF | TGTGCCAGCAGTTTATTTCTCGGTCGCTCCTACGAGCAGTACTTC
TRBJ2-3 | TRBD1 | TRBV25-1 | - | CASSELGTGGRRDTQYF | TGTGCCAGCAGTGAATTGGGGACAGGGGGCAGGAGAGATACGCAGTATTTT
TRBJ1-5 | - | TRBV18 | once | CASSPPGDPNQPQHF | TGTGCCAGCTCACCACCGGGAGATCCCAATCAGCCCCAGCATTTT
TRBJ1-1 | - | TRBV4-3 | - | CASSQGGEGLHAEAFF | TGCGCCAGCAGCCAAGGGGGGGAGGGGTTGCATGCTGAAGCTTTCTTT
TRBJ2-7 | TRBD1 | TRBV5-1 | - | CASSRWDRAYEQYF | TGCGCCAGCAGCCGTTGGGACAGGGCCTACGAGCAGTACTTC
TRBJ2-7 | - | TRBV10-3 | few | CAISGKQASGTYEQYF | TGTGCCATCAGTGGAAAACAGGCTTCTGGAACCTACGAGCAGTACTTC
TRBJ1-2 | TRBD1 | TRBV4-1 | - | CASSQPGLPAGGGYTF | TGCGCCAGCAGCCAGCCGGGACTCCCCGCAGGGGGAGGCTACACCTTC
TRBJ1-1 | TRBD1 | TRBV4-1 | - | CASSSYPQGDKPEAFF | TGCGCCAGCAGCTCTTACCCTCAGGGGGATAAACCTGAAGCTTTCTTT
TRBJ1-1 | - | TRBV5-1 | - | CASRYQGGWTEAFF | TGCGCCAGCAGATATCAAGGGGGATGGACTGAAGCTTTCTTT
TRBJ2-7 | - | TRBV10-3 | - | CAISGQGSYEQYF | TGTGCCATCAGTGGCCAGGGCTCCTACGAGCAGTACTTC